The 4 T cell receptor beta chains below were found in one sample sequenced in a study of identical twins. Using its own MiXCR run on the 5' RACE reads, TCRdb lists one record per CDR3 protein. The sample includes approximately 670,000 distinct CDR3 sequences, around 5.7% seen only once; the top ten take roughly 2%. Input material: naive T cells sorted from blood. These receptors came from a man in his late teens or twenties in good health.

This clonotype was counted between two and nine times. This chain connects TRBV27 to TRBJ2-2, with D uncertain. The CDR3 loop spans 16 amino acids. CDR1 and CDR2 from the germline V gene are MNHEY and SMNVEV (reference sequence). The V end was cut by 0 bases, the J end by 4 bases, with 12 bases between. CDR3 bases: TGTGCCAGCAGTTTATCCAGCGTAAGATTCACCGGGGAGCTGTTTTTT. This encodes CASSLSSVRFTGELFF.

In its sample, this clonotype was seen many times. The chain has TRBV20-1 and TRBJ1-2; no firm D call. The CDR3 runs 14 residues. Trimming removed 3 bases from V and 0 bases from J, with 11 bases in between. The germline V gene has CDR1 DFQATT and CDR2 SNEGSKA (reference sequence). CDR3 coding DNA: TGCAGTGCTAGGGCAACAGCACCTAACTATGGCTACACCTTC. This sequence encodes CSARATAPNYGYTF.

This clonotype was observed many times. This chain links TRBV6-5 with TRBJ2-3; tentative D call: TRBD2 (8 bases). CDR3 length: 16 residues. V lost 2 bases and J lost 5, with 17 bases in between. Germline V lookup: CDR1 MNHEY, CDR2 SVGAGI. CDR3 residues: CASSYGAGGQQDTQYF. CDR3 sequence (DNA): TGTGCCAGCAGTTACGGCGCGGGGGGACAGCAAGATACGCAGTATTTT.

This clonotype occurred a few times. The chain links TRBV7-9 to TRBJ2-3, with D hard to call. V lost 1 base, J lost 9 bases, and 11 bases lay in between. CDR1 and CDR2 (germline): SEHNR, FQNEAQ (reference sequence). The CDR3 totals 13 residues. For the CDR3, the DNA is TGTGCCAGCAGCTTAGAATTGGTCGTGACGCAGTATTTT. Protein sequence: CASSLELVVTQYF. Filled out from reference TRBV7-9 and TRBJ2-3, the complete variable domain reads DTGVSQNPRHKITKRGQNVTFRCDPISEHNRLYWYRQTLGQGPEFLTYFQNEAQLEKSRLLSDRFSAERPKGSFSTLEIQRTEQGDSAMYLCASSLELVVTQYFGPGTRLTVL.